The 8 T cell receptor beta chains reported below all come from one sample, sequenced in a study of T cell responses to AZD1222 COVID-19 vaccine (dated by TCRdb to the early 2020s). The time point label, as the study defines it: baseline before first vaccination. The method behind the library was the immunoSEQ multiplex PCR assay. TCRdb provides this immuneACCESS table in a form limited to in-frame rearrangements. Some clones are lacking; in checked studies, under half of them reflect an unresolved V gene, and why the rest are absent is not known. Across this sample there are about 62,000 clones, with 65% to 80% seen only once. The top ten constitute 11% to 15% of the sample. The sequences come from peripheral blood, collected on day 0 of AZD1222 vaccination. The receptors shown here come from an adult in good health.

The chain has TRBV7-2 and TRBJ2-7; 10 bases map to TRBD2. The CDR3 runs to 15 residues. Per the germline V gene, CDR1 is SGHTA and CDR2 is FQGNSA. V lost 2 bases to trimming and J lost 4 bases; unmatched junction nucleotides: 5. CDR3 loop: CASSLRSGGEYEQYF. The DNA of the CDR3 is TGTGCCAGCAGCTTAAGGAGCGGGGGGGAATACGAGCAGTACTTC.

This clone was recorded a few times. This sequence joins TRBV5-6 and TRBJ2-3, with D perhaps TRBD2 (5 bases). Germline CDR1 is SGHDT and CDR2 is YYEEEE. V dropped 1 base and J dropped 2 bases, with 14 bases sitting between them. The CDR3 length is 16 residues. The CDR3 region has the DNA TGTGCCAGCAGCTTGTCGCCGACTCGGGACACAGATACGCAGTATTTT. Amino acids: CASSLSPTRDTDTQYF.

Many counts were recorded for this clone. The V and J genes are TRBV7-9 and TRBJ2-7; TRBD1 aligns across 8 bases. Germline V lookup: CDR1 SEHNR, CDR2 FQNEAQ (reference sequence). V dropped 5 bases and J dropped 0; count of bases not matched to a gene: 9. This CDR3 has 16 amino acids. In nucleotides, the CDR3 is TGTGCCAGCAGCAGCCTTGGGACAGGCATCTCCTACGAGCAGTACTTC. It is translated as CASSSLGTGISYEQYF.

This clone was seen a few times. J is TRBJ1-2 and V is TRBV18, with unresolved D. The germline V and J ends were trimmed by 1 base and 2 bases, with 8 bases remaining between them. The CDR3 is 14 amino acids. Germline loops: CDR1 KGHSH, CDR2 LQKENI. For the CDR3, the DNA is TGTGCCAGCTCACCACAAGAGGAAAACTATGGCTACACCTTC. Protein sequence: CASSPQEENYGYTF.

The chain carries TRBV12-3 or TRBV12-4 and TRBJ1-2; the match to TRBD1 covers 8 bases. Unmatched junction bases numbered 4, after V lost 7 bases and J lost 3 bases. The CDR3 length is 13 residues. CDR3: CASIPTGDYGYTF. CDR3 nucleotides: TGTGCCAGCATACCGACAGGGGACTATGGCTACACCTTC.

This clone was seen a handful of times. V and J are TRBV19 and TRBJ2-5; D is undetermined. The germline V gene has CDR1 LNHDA and CDR2 SQIVND (reference sequence). The CDR3 contains 13 residues. Deletions cut 4 bases from V and 5 bases from J, with 11 bases between. The CDR3 DNA sequence: TGTGCCAGTAGTAGTGGATTTGGGGAGACCCAGTACTTC. As protein: CASSSGFGETQYF.

This clone appeared a few times. This rearrangement joins TRBV7-3 to TRBJ2-3, with 12 nucleotides matching TRBD2. This CDR3 has 18 residues. CDR1 is SGHTA, CDR2 FQGTGA, per germline. With V trimmed by 0 bases and J by 4 bases, 8 bases remained unmatched. CDR3 protein: CASSLTASGGAAADTQYF. DNA for the CDR3: TGTGCCAGCAGCTTAACAGCTAGCGGGGGGGCCGCGGCAGATACGCAGTATTTT.

This clone was observed a single time. This chain joins TRBV2 and TRBJ1-5; the D is unclear. Per germline, CDR1 SNHLY and CDR2 FYNNEI. This CDR3 contains 16 residues. V was shortened by 8 bases and J by 0 bases, with 17 bases between the two germline ends. The CDR3 DNA reads as TGTGCCAGCCTCCGGGAAGGCGGCGATAGCAATCAGCCCCAGCATTTT. It yields the protein CASLREGGDSNQPQHF.